A single T cell receptor beta chain is shown here with its context. The antigen is undetermined. There are 16 residues in the CDR3. CDR1 and CDR2 (germline): SEHNR, FQNEAQ (reference sequence). The V and J ends lost 5 bases and 0 bases, in that order; junction bases with no gene match: 9. This entry comes from a study of cytomegalovirus exposure and HLA in healthy donors. Overall study: Among the 300 to 500 genotyped donors, less than 85% were placed in the Caucasian-associated ancestry cluster. Study-level results: In a later analysis, DRB1 alleles had the most associated TCRs; HLA-C alleles the fewest.

The PCR employed 60 Vbeta primers together with 13 Jbeta primers. Profiled with immunoSEQ multiplex PCR; TCRdb holds only in-frame clones, not every one. The data hold around 200,000 clones, with 75% to 80% observed a single time. This receptor was obtained from a male donor in good health and CMV-seronegative. The material sequenced was PBMCs. The genes are TRBV7-9 and TRBJ2-7; 8 bases are a match to TRBD1. The CDR3 bases are TGTGCCAGCAGCCTTCCCCGGGACAGGCGCTCCTACGAGCAGTACTTC. Translation gives CASSLPRDRRSYEQYF. Drawing the rest from reference TRBV7-9 and TRBJ2-7, the complete variable domain is DTGVSQNPRHKITKRGQNVTFRCDPISEHNRLYWYRQTLGQGPEFLTYFQNEAQLEKSRLLSDRFSAERPKGSFSTLEIQRTEQGDSAMYLCASSLPRDRRSYEQYFGPGTRLTVT.